This record looks at one T cell receptor (beta chain) sequence and its context. This clone showed up just once. Its antigen is not yet known. No quality values exist for individual bases; no much larger clone is one base distant. TCRbeta CDR3 regions were amplified from genomic DNA using the immunoSEQ Assay, a bias-controlled multiplex PCR. In the paper's pipeline: The number of nucleated cells in each sample was estimated by amplification of reference gene primers within the assay. Sequence reads were collapsed and filtered to measure the absolute abundance of every unique TCRbeta CDR3 rearrangement. For each sample, productive Simpson clonality was calculated by taking the square root of Simpson's diversity index across productive rearrangements. The clones in this table, taken by TCRdb from immuneACCESS, are in-frame only. Not every clone is retained; where verified, under half of the shortfall comes from an unresolved V gene, and the cause of the rest is unknown. That table is the source of V, J and clone size, and D and trimming were worked out from the DNA. This sample is represented by 150,000 or so clones; 80% to 90% of them were singletons. The ten top clones hold over 10% of the sample.

The source of the sample is a study of blood T cell repertoires in COVID-19 (TCRdb year 2020). About the full investigation: Collaborator samples came from the United States, Italy and Spain and covered acute and convalescent phases of COVID-19. The material from the prospective study consisted of cDNA or gDNA derived from T cells, B-cell-depleted T cells, or PBMCs. Deeply sampled blood TCRbeta repertoires from subjects exposed to, actively infected with, or recovered from COVID-19 were included in the dataset. A freely available public database, intended as a resource for researchers studying the immune response to SARS-CoV-2, is where the repertoires were released. The samples were drawn from two sources: the first 160 participants of the ongoing ImmuneRACE study, and over 950 subjects contributed by 6 global collaborators. The sample metadata nearly always contained a de-identified subject ID, COVID-19 status, age in years and sex. Where available, HLA class I and class II types were taken from metadata supplied by the sample provider and were not determined by assay-based typing. Study-wide conclusions, independent of this receptor: The amount of clinical and demographic metadata varied by source and participant and was provided uncurated.

One collaborating source in Seattle enrolled patients during active infection and followed them longitudinally through the course of disease. Collaborating institutions collected whole blood in K2EDTA tubes following their own protocols. For TCRbeta analysis, collaborator samples were shipped as frozen whole blood, as isolated PBMCs, or as DNA extracted from either sample type. Reading the germline V gene (reference sequence) gives CDR1 GTSNPN and CDR2 SVGIG. Deletion took 0 bases off V and 9 bases off J, with a span of 15 bases between the germline ends. From the cysteine up to the phenylalanine, the CDR3 has a length of 14 residues. Just CDR3 DNA is preserved here, 42 bases in frame from base 1.

Sequencing used peripheral blood. The rearrangement combines TRBV30 with TRBJ2-1; 6 matching bases give a weak D call of TRBD1. The receptor's source is a man aged 18-30 years with COVID-19, enrolled during active disease. The CDR3 corresponds to CAWSVSPGVVEQFF. Read as DNA, the sequence is TGTGCCTGGAGTGTATCGCCAGGGGTCGTTGAGCAGTTCTTC. With the portions outside the CDR3 filled from the reference TRBV30 and TRBJ2-1 genes, the complete variable region becomes SQTIHQWPATLVQPVGSPLSLECTVEGTSNPNLYWYRQAAGRGLQLLFYSVGIGQISSEVPQNLSASRPQDRQFILSSKKLLLSDSGFYLCAWSVSPGVVEQFFGPGTRLTVL.